What follows is one T cell receptor beta chain and its context. Its recognized antigen is unknown. No clone much larger than this one lies a single base away; base qualities are absent. This sample's time point label indicates: 45 to 50 days after influenza vaccine administration. Including cysteine and phenylalanine, the CDR3 has 16 amino acids. CDR3 DNA only is kept here, 48 bases in frame from base 1. Based on the germline V gene, the CDR1 and CDR2 sequences are SGHTA and FQGTGA. Here V drops 0 bases and J drops 7 bases, and the junction holds 10 bases not matched to any gene. These data are taken from a study of response to subunit inactivated influenza vaccine (dated by TCRdb to 2017 to 2018). At the level of the whole study: Deep quantitative T cell receptor repertoire profiling was used in the study to track responses to a trivalent subunit inactivated influenza vaccine.

General findings and caveats noted by the study authors: The authors suggested that each seasonal influenza vaccination may recruit only a limited number of new T cells.

Receptors were amplified or captured by RT-PCR. The listed sequencing device is Illumina HiSeq 2500. TCRdb took the public reads, trimmed them with fastp at Q25, ran MiXCR for clone calling and kept in-frame beta chains. One record per CDR3 amino acid sequence lists the most common genes and DNA. The table for this sample lists approximately 500,000 distinct CDR3 sequences; approximately 12% of them were counted only once. Of the sample, roughly 14% falls within the top ten clones. Recombination linked TRBV7-3 to TRBJ2-3; TRBD1 aligns with 7 central bases. Specimen: PBMCs from blood, collected roughly 48 days after vaccination. The clonotype was recovered from a man aged 50-60 years who received an inactivated influenza vaccine. Donor details come from another sample of the same person, matched by shared clones. The CDR3 loop reads CASSLTWDSPGNTQYF. The base sequence is TGTGCCAGCAGCTTAACGTGGGACAGCCCAGGGAATACGCAGTATTTT.